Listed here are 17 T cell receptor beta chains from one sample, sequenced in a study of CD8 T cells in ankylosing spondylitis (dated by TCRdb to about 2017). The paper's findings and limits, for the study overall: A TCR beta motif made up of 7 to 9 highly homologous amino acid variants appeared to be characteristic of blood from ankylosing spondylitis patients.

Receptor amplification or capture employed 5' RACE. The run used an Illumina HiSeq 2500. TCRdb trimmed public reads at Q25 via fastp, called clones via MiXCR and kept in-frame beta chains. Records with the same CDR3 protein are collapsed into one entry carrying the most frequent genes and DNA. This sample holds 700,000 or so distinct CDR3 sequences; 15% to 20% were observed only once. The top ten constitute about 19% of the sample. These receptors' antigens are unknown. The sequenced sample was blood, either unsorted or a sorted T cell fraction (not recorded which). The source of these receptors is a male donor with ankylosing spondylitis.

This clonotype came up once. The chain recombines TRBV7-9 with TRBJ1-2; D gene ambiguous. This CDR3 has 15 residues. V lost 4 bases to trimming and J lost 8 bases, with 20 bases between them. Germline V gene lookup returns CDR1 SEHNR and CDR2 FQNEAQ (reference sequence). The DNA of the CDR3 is TGTGCCAGCAGCTACCCCCCAAGTGAGGGCGGGGGCTACACCTTC. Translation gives CASSYPPSEGGGYTF. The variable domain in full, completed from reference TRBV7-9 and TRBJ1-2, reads DTGVSQNPRHKITKRGQNVTFRCDPISEHNRLYWYRQTLGQGPEFLTYFQNEAQLEKSRLLSDRFSAERPKGSFSTLEIQRTEQGDSAMYLCASSYPPSEGGGYTFGSGTRLTVV.

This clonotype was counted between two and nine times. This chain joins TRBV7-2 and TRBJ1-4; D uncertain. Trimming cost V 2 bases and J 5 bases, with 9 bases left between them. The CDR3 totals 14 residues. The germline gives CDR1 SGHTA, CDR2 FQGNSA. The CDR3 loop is CASSLSFQNEKLFF. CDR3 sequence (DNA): TGTGCCAGCAGCTTATCTTTTCAGAATGAAAAACTGTTTTTT.

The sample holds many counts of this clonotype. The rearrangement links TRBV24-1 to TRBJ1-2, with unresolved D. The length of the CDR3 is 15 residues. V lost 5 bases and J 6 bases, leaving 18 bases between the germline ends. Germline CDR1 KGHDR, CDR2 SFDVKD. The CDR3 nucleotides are TGTGCCACCAGTGCCCAAGGTGGTTCGGTGCATGGCTACACCTTC. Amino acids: CATSAQGGSVHGYTF.

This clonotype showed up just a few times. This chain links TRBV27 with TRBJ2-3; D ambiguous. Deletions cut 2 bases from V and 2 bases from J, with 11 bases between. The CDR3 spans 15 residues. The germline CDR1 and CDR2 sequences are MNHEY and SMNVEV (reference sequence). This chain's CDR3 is CASSLDRRLTDTQYF. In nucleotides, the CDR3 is TGTGCCAGCAGTTTAGACCGGCGGCTCACAGATACGCAGTATTTT.

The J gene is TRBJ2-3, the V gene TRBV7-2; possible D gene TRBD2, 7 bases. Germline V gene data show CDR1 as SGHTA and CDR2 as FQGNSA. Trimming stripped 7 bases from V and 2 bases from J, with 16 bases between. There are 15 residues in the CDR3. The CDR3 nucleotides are TGTGCCAGCACCGAGAAGGGGGGGATCACAGATACGCAGTATTTT. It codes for CASTEKGGITDTQYF. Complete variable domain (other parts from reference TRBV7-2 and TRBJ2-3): GAGVSQSPSNKVTEKGKDVELRCDPISGHTALYWYRQSLGQGLEFLIYFQGNSAPDKSGLPSDRFSAERTGGSVSTLTIQRTQQEDSAVYLCASTEKGGITDTQYFGPGTRLTVL.

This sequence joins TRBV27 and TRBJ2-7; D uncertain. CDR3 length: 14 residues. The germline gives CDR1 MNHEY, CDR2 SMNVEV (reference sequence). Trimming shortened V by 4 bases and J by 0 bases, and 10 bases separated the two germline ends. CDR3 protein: CASSYDSSSYEQYF. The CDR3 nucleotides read TGTGCCAGCAGTTACGACTCGAGCTCCTACGAGCAGTACTTC.

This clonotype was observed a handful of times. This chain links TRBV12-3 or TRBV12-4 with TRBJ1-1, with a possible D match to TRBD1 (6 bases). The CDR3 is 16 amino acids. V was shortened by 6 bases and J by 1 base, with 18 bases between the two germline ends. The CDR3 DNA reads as TGTGCCAGCAGCCCCCGGGGGGGGCCTAAGAACACTGAAGCTTTCTTT. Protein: CASSPRGGPKNTEAFF.

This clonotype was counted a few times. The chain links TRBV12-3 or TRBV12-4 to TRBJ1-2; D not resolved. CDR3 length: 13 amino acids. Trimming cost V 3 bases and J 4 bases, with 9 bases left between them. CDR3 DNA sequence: TGTGCCAGCAGTTTTGGGGATTTCTATGGCTACACCTTC. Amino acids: CASSFGDFYGYTF.

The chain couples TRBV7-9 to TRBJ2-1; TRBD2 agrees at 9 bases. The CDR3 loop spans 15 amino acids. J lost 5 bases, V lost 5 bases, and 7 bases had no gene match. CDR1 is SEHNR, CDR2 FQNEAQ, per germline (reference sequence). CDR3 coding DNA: TGTGCCAGCAGCCCCCGGGCTAGCGGGAACAATGAGCAGTTCTTC. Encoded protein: CASSPRASGNNEQFF.

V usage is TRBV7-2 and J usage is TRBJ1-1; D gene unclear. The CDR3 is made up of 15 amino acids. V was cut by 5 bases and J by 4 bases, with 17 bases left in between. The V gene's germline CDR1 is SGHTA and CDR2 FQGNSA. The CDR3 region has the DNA TGTGCCAGCAGCCCCCTCGGTGAGGTGGGCACTGAAGCTTTCTTT. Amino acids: CASSPLGEVGTEAFF.

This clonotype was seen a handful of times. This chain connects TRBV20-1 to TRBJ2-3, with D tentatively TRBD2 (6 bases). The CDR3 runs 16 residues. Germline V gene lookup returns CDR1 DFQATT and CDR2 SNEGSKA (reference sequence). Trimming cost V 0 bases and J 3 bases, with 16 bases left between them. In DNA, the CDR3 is TGCAGTGCTAGAGATTTGGGGGGAGCTGTGACAGATACGCAGTATTTT. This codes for CSARDLGGAVTDTQYF.

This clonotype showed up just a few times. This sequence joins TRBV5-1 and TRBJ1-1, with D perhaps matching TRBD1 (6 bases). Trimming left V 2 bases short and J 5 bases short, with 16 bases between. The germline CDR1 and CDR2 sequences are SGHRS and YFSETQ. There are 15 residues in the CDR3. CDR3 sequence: CASSFWGRGGTEAFF. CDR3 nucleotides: TGCGCCAGCAGCTTTTGGGGCAGGGGAGGGACTGAAGCTTTCTTT.

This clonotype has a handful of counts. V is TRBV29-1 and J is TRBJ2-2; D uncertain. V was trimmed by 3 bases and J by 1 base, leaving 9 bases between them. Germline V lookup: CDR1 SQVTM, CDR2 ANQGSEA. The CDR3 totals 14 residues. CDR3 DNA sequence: TGCAGCGTTGAGGCACCGCTGAACACCGGGGAGCTGTTTTTT. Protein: CSVEAPLNTGELFF.

The CDR3 loop reads CAWSVWGADTQYF. DNA of the CDR3: TGTGCCTGGAGTGTCTGGGGGGCAGATACGCAGTATTTT. This sequence joins TRBV30 and TRBJ2-3; D is perhaps TRBD2 (6 bases). This CDR3 region has 13 residues. V shed 0 bases and J shed 4 bases, with 8 bases lying between them. Germline values: CDR1 GTSNPN, CDR2 SVGIG (reference sequence). Filled out from reference TRBV30 and TRBJ2-3, the complete variable domain reads SQTIHQWPATLVQPVGSPLSLECTVEGTSNPNLYWYRQAAGRGLQLLFYSVGIGQISSEVPQNLSASRPQDRQFILSSKKLLLSDSGFYLCAWSVWGADTQYFGPGTRLTVL.

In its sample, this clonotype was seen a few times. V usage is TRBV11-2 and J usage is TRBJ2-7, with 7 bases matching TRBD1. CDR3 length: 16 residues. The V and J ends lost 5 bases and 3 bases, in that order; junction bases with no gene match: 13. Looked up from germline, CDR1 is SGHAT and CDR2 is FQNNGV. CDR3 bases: TGTGCCAGCAGCCCGATTCGAGGGGGCGCGTTCTACGAGCAGTACTTC. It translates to CASSPIRGGAFYEQYF.

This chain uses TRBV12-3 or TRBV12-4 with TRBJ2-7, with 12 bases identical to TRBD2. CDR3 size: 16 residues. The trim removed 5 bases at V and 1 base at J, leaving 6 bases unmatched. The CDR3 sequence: CASSPYLAGGSYEQYF. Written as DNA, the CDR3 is TGTGCCAGCAGTCCCTACCTAGCGGGAGGGTCCTACGAGCAGTACTTC.

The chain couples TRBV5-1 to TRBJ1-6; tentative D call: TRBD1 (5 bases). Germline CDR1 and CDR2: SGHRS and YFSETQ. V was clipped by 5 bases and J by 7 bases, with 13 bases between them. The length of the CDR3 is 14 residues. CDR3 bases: TGCGCCAGCAGACTTGATGGGGCGAATTCACCCCTCCACTTT. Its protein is CASRLDGANSPLHF.